This T cell receptor beta chain comes out of a study of identical twins. Overall study findings and caveats: Insertions ran lower in abundant cord blood beta clonotypes, though not in memory repertoires. Partial confounding of zero-insertion analyses by invariant MAIT and iNKT cells was possible.

This clonotype was detected ten times or more. Its target is unknown. V lost 5 bases to trimming and J lost 5 bases; unmatched junction nucleotides: 11. This CDR3 comprises 16 residues. Germline V gene lookup returns CDR1 SEHNR and CDR2 FQNEAQ (reference sequence). A single record per CDR3 protein comes from TCRdb applying MiXCR to the 5' RACE reads. Of roughly 350,000 distinct CDR3 sequences detected, roughly 12% appear once; the ten largest clones hold approximately 7.5%. This sample was also put to use in a study of yellow fever vaccine responses in identical twins. That investigation notes: In identical twins, vaccine T cell responses appeared partly shared and partly individual.

The chain links TRBV7-9 to TRBJ2-2, with 7 bases identical to TRBD2. Sequenced sample: CD8+ T cells sorted from blood. The sequence came from a woman in her late teens or twenties in good health. CDR3 nucleotide sequence: TGTGCCAGCAGCCTCCCGGCTAGCGGATATACCGGGGAGCTGTTTTTT. Translated: CASSLPASGYTGELFF.